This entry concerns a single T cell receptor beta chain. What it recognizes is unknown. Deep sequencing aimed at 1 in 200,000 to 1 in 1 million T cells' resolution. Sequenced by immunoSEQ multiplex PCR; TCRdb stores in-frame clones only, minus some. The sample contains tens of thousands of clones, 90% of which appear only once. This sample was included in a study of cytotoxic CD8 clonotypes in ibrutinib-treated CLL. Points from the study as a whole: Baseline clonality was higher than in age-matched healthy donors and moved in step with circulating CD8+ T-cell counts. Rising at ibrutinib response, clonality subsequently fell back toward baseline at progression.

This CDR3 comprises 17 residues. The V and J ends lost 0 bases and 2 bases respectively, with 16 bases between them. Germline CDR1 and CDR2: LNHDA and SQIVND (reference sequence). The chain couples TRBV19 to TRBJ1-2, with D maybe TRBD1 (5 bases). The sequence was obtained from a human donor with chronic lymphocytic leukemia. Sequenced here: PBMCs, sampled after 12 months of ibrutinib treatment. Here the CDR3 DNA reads TGTGCCAGTAGTATAGATCTCCGACAGCTCGTAAACTATGGCTACACCTTC. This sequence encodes CASSIDLRQLVNYGYTF.